This entry features one T cell receptor beta chain sequence. Using immunoSEQ multiplex PCR, the repertoire was profiled, and TCRdb retains in-frame clones only, with some absent. The profile shows over 110,000 clones, roughly 80% of them singletons. These data are taken from a study of blood T cell repertoires in COVID-19. Background on the study: Material from acute and convalescent COVID-19 was sourced from the United States, Italy and Spain. In each case, the material was cDNA or gDNA derived from T cells, B-cell-depleted T cells, or PBMCs.

The CDR3 spans 12 residues. The V gene lost 6 bases and the J gene lost 4 bases, with 9 bases spanning the gap. CDR1 and CDR2 from the germline V gene are MNHEY and SMNVEV (reference sequence). The chain joins TRBV27 to TRBJ1-1; no clear D gene. Sequencing was carried out using peripheral blood. This clonotype originated in a man between 65 and 80 years old who had recovered from COVID-19. The CDR3 DNA sequence: TGTGCCAGCAGCCCGGGGAGCACTGAAGCTTTCTTT. Amino acids: CASSPGSTEAFF.